This record concerns one T cell receptor beta chain sequence. The CDR3 is made up of 14 amino acids. CDR1 is SGHVS and CDR2 is FQNEAQ in the germline V gene. J lost 7 bases, V lost 3 bases, and 8 bases had no gene match. The entry originates in a study of CD8 T cells in Susac syndrome. RNA was extracted with the RNeasy kit, and a quantity of about 0.45 to 1 ug was reverse transcribed using random hexamers. MiXCR was run by TCRdb on the immunoSEQ multiplex PCR reads, yielding one entry per CDR3 protein. Of about 150,000 distinct CDR3 sequences in the sample, roughly 95% are singletons; the top ten hold approximately 0.15%.

The genes are TRBV7-8 and TRBJ2-7; 8 bases are shared with TRBD2. This receptor was identified in a human donor with Susac syndrome. The sample was CD4+ T cells from PBMCs. CDR3: CASSFQGLVEEQYF. CDR3 coding DNA: TGTGCCAGCAGCTTCCAGGGACTAGTCGAGGAGCAGTACTTC.